The present TCR beta chain was sequenced within a study of molecular identifiers for immune sequencing clone quantification. To note about this clonotype: Its antigen is unidentified.

The CDR3 contains 17 residues. Trimming took 6 bases from V and 1 from J; bases not matched to a gene: 13. Study-wide results and caveats: Clones carrying above 20 RNA copies accounted for over 97% of effector molecules, under 1% in naive cells.

Via MiXCR, TCRdb re-called the PCR reads, giving one row per CDR3 protein. The sample lists over 85,000 distinct CDR3 sequences; about 23% were seen once. This chain uses TRBV12-3 or TRBV12-4 with TRBJ1-1, with 8 bases lining up with TRBD1. The receptor's source is a human donor in good health. Some libraries in this study had Jurkat cell RNA spiked in. The specimen sequenced was naive CD8+ T cells from blood, with Jurkat cell RNA spiked in. This sample's subset: FACS-sorted CD8+CD4-CCR7+CD45RA+ naive T cells. CDR3 DNA: TGTGCCAGCAGACTGGGGCAGGGGGCCGGCGGGAACACTGAAGCTTTCTTT. Its protein product is CASRLGQGAGGNTEAFF.